Ten or more counts support the clone carrying this TCR beta chain. A constant-region primer paired with the V-primer adapter amplified TCRs over about 20 PCR cycles. TCRdb independently ran MiXCR on the reads; one entry per CDR3 protein. The sample holds some 45,000 distinct CDR3 sequences, about 12% seen once. The CDR3 covers 15 residues. The germline gives CDR1 SGHKS, CDR2 YYEKEE (reference sequence). V shed 4 bases and J 4 bases; nucleotides not matched to a gene: 8. Time point reported: before trial treatment. This sample is drawn from a study of low-dose radiotherapy and immunotherapy resistance in tumors. Study at large: The treatment that patients received was intravenous nivolumab 240 mg every two weeks plus ipilimumab 1 mg/kg every six weeks. cDNA synthesis used a TRAV/TRBV-specific primer set for both chains.

The chain couples TRBV5-5 to TRBJ2-7; 10 nucleotides agree with TRBD2. Sequenced material: PBMCs, taken before treatment. The TCR comes from a female donor with ovarian cancer. CDR3 sequence (DNA): TGTGCCAGCAGCATAGGACTAGCGGACGAATACGAGCAGTACTTC. It yields the protein CASSIGLADEYEQYF.